This is a list of T cell receptor beta chains from one sample in a study of T cell responses to AZD1222 COVID-19 vaccine. Repertoires were generated with immunoSEQ multiplex PCR, while TCRdb's copy carries only in-frame clones and drops some. The table lists fewer than 150,000 clones, about 80% of them singletons. The sample consisted of peripheral blood, taken on day 0 of AZD1222 vaccination. The receptors stem from an adult in good health. CDR3s include the opening cysteine and the closing phenylalanine or tryptophan. A D gene is named only where the DNA matches it firmly. Some rows mark clone size as missing; the rest say once, few, many or name a class of expanded clone.

j_gene	abundance	v_gene	d_gene	CDR3nt	CDR3aa
TRBJ1-2	-	TRBV7-9	TRBD1	TGTGCCTCCTTACCGGGACAGGGATCCTATGGCTACACCTTC	CASLPGQGSYGYTF
TRBJ2-1	-	TRBV5-1	-	TGCGCCAGCAGCTTGGCCTCGCGACTGATCAACGAGCAGTTCTTC	CASSLASRLINEQFF
TRBJ1-1	-	TRBV5-8	-	TGTGCCAGCAGTTTCGACCACAGTGGAGTGGCTTTCTTT	CASSFDHSGVAFF
TRBJ2-1	-	TRBV11-2	-	TGTGCCAGCACCCCCGGGGGCCTATTGTCCCGTGAGCAGTTCTTC	CASTPGGLLSREQFF
TRBJ1-3	-	TRBV9	TRBD1	TGTGCCAGCAGCGTGACAGGGTCTGGAAACACCATATATTTT	CASSVTGSGNTIYF
TRBJ1-5	-	TRBV24-1	-	TGTGCCACCAGCATAAGGGGGGTGTGGAATCAGCCCCAGCATTTT	CATSIRGVWNQPQHF
TRBJ1-2	-	TRBV29-1	-	TGCAGCGTTGACGGGGATCGTGGCTACACCTTC	CSVDGDRGYTF
TRBJ1-2	-	TRBV2	TRBD1	TGTGCCGCACGAGGAGGCAGGGGGCTTAGGGGCTACACCTTC	CAARGGRGLRGYTF
TRBJ1-3	-	TRBV6-5	-	TGTGCCAGCAGTTACTCAAGGGCAAGCTCTGGAAACACCATATATTTT	CASSYSRASSGNTIYF
TRBJ1-1	-	TRBV6-5	-	TGTGCCAGCAGACACAATCGGGGGAACACTGAAGCTTTCTTT	CASRHNRGNTEAFF
TRBJ2-6	-	TRBV28	TRBD1	TGTGCCAGCACTTACAGGGGTTCTGGGGCCAACGTCCTGACTTTC	CASTYRGSGANVLTF
TRBJ1-1	many	TRBV20-1	TRBD1	TGCAGTGCTAGTAGGACAGGGCTTGAAGCTTTCTTT	CSASRTGLEAFF
TRBJ1-5	-	TRBV2	-	TGTGCCAGCATGGGGGTAGGCAGGGGTAGTGGTCAGCCCCAGCATTTT	CASMGVGRGSGQPQHF
TRBJ1-2	-	TRBV28	-	TGTGCCAGCACTCCCCCGGTGCTGGGGAACTATGGCTACACCTTC	CASTPPVLGNYGYTF
TRBJ2-3	few	TRBV30	-	TGTGCCTGGAGTGGTCAGGGCGGCACAGATACGCAGTATTTT	CAWSGQGGTDTQYF
TRBJ1-1	-	TRBV28	-	TGTGCCAGCAGTGGATCAATACCGAACACTGAAGCTTTCTTT	CASSGSIPNTEAFF
TRBJ1-6	-	TRBV4-1	TRBD1	TGCGCCAGCAGCCAGTCAACAGGGGGCAGTTCACCCCTCCACTTT	CASSQSTGGSSPLHF
TRBJ2-7	-	TRBV2	-	TGTGCCAGCAGGGCGGACTCCTACGAGCAGTACTTC	CASRADSYEQYF
TRBJ1-1	-	TRBV27	TRBD1	TGTGCCAGCGGGACAGGGAACACTGAAGCTTTCTTT	CASGTGNTEAFF
TRBJ1-2	-	TRBV19	-	TGTGCCAGTAGTATAGATCATTGGCGCTACACCTTC	CASSIDHWRYTF
TRBJ1-1	-	TRBV5-4	TRBD1	TGTGCCAGCAGCCCAGGGGGGGCAGCCGGGGTGGGCACTGAAGCTTTCTTT	CASSPGGAAGVGTEAFF
TRBJ1-2	-	TRBV5-4	TRBD1	TGTGCCAGCAAAAACCCCGCCACAGGGGACTATGGCTACACCTTC	CASKNPATGDYGYTF
TRBJ2-2	-	TRBV28	TRBD2	TGTGCCAGCAGTTCATTCAACGGGGGGACCGGGGAGCTGTTTTTT	CASSSFNGGTGELFF
TRBJ1-6	few	TRBV5-4	-	TGTGCCAGCAGGGCAGGGTTGAATTCACCCCTCCACTTT	CASRAGLNSPLHF
TRBJ1-2	-	TRBV9	-	TGTGCCAGCAGCGCAGGGGACACTACTCGTCTATTAGGCTACACCTTC	CASSAGDTTRLLGYTF
TRBJ1-1	-	TRBV27	-	TGTGCCAGCAGTTTATCGGGGGGAATTGAAGCTTTCTTT	CASSLSGGIEAFF
TRBJ1-2	-	TRBV27	TRBD1	TGTGCCAGCAGTTTCGGGACAGGGGACTATGGCTACACCTTC	CASSFGTGDYGYTF
TRBJ2-2	-	TRBV10-3	-	TGTGCCATCAGCCGACTTACAGCCTCGAACACCGGGGAGCTGTTTTTT	CAISRLTASNTGELFF
TRBJ1-4	-	TRBV25-1	-	TGTGCCAGCAGTCCCCGGACGGAGGAGTATAATGAAAAACTGTTTTTT	CASSPRTEEYNEKLFF
TRBJ2-1	-	TRBV30	TRBD2	TGTGCCTGGAGGAGAATAAGCGGGGGGTATTCCTACAATGAGCAGTTCTTC	CAWRRISGGYSYNEQFF
TRBJ1-6	-	TRBV28	-	TGTGCCAGCAGTTTCCCGACGAGGAATGGTAATTCACCCCTCCACTTT	CASSFPTRNGNSPLHF
TRBJ1-4	-	TRBV5-1	-	TGCGCCAGCAGCTTCGGGACGACAGCTACAACTAATGAAAAACTGTTTTTT	CASSFGTTATTNEKLFF
TRBJ1-3	-	TRBV3-1/TRBV3-2	-	TGTGCCAGCAGCCCCTCAGGGTCTTCAGGAAACACCATATATTTT	CASSPSGSSGNTIYF
TRBJ2-3	once	TRBV5-1	TRBD1	TGCGCCAGCAGCTCCGGGACAGGGGTTTCAGATACGCAGTATTTT	CASSSGTGVSDTQYF
TRBJ2-3	-	TRBV9	-	TGTGCCAGCAGCGTAGTCGAAGGGCGCACAGATACGCAGTATTTT	CASSVVEGRTDTQYF
TRBJ1-2	-	TRBV19	-	TGTGCCAGTACCCCTACACAGGGCAGCTGGGATGGCTACACCTTC	CASTPTQGSWDGYTF
TRBJ1-6	-	TRBV28	TRBD1	TGTGCCAGCAGGGCATTAGGGACAGGGAGCTCCTATAATTCACCCCTCCACTTT	CASRALGTGSSYNSPLHF
TRBJ1-5	-	TRBV6-5	-	TGTGCCAGCATTTTCGACAGGACTCCCAATCAGCCCCAGCATTTT	CASIFDRTPNQPQHF
TRBJ2-1	-	TRBV10-3	TRBD2	TGTGCCATCAGTGACGAGCGGGGGGGCCGTGAGCAGTTCTTC	CAISDERGGREQFF
TRBJ1-4	few	TRBV4-2	-	TGTGCCAGCAGCCAAGAAGACCAGGGCAGGGAAGAAAAACTGTTTTTT	CASSQEDQGREEKLFF
TRBJ1-1	-	TRBV6-1	-	TGTGCCAGCAGTGAACAAACAGGGATGTCTGAAGCTTTCTTT	CASSEQTGMSEAFF
TRBJ1-4	-	TRBV5-1	TRBD1	TGCGCCAGCAGCCGGACAGGGGGAAATGAAAAACTGTTTTTT	CASSRTGGNEKLFF
TRBJ2-1	-	TRBV7-9	TRBD1	TGTGCCAGCAGCTCGGACAGGGCGACGGGTGAGCAGTTCTTC	CASSSDRATGEQFF
TRBJ1-6	once	TRBV7-2	-	TGTGCCAGCAGCCCCGCCTCAGGGTCTGATTCACCCCTCCACTTT	CASSPASGSDSPLHF
TRBJ1-5	-	TRBV6-2/TRBV6-3	-	TGTGCCAGCAGTTACTCTGGCGGATACAATCAGCCCCAGCATTTT	CASSYSGGYNQPQHF
TRBJ1-1	once	TRBV2	TRBD1	TGTGCCAGCAGTGTCACAGGACAGGGAAAACTGAACACTGAAGCTTTCTTT	CASSVTGQGKLNTEAFF
TRBJ1-2	-	TRBV3-1/TRBV3-2	-	TGTGCCAGCAGCCTAGGGGAGGGTCCCTATGGCTACACCTTC	CASSLGEGPYGYTF
TRBJ2-1	once	TRBV29-1	TRBD2	TGCAGCGTTGACGGACTAGCGGGGACATACAATGAGCAGTTCTTC	CSVDGLAGTYNEQFF
TRBJ1-2	-	TRBV3-1/TRBV3-2	-	TGTGCCAGCAGCCAAGGGGAGAGTCCCCCTGTCTATGGCTACACCTTC	CASSQGESPPVYGYTF
TRBJ2-2	-	TRBV6-5	-	TGTGCCAGCCTTGGTGGCCGAGGCACCGGGGAGCTGTTTTTT	CASLGGRGTGELFF
TRBJ2-1	-	TRBV30	-	TGTGCCTGGGGCAGGGGATCCAATGAGCAGTTCTTC	CAWGRGSNEQFF
TRBJ2-3	-	TRBV24-1	-	TGTGCCACCAGTGATTTGAGTAGCTGGGGGGAGGATACGCAGTATTTT	CATSDLSSWGEDTQYF
TRBJ1-2	-	TRBV18	TRBD1	TGTGCCAGCTCCTGGAGGGGGCCAGGGGGCGTTTTGGATGGCTACACCTTC	CASSWRGPGGVLDGYTF